This T cell receptor beta chain is from a study of blood T cell repertoires in COVID-19. Only in-frame clones appear in the TCRdb table, and some are missing; sequencing was by immunoSEQ multiplex PCR. The sample contains about 250,000 clones, about 85% of which appear only once. The CDR3 covers 14 residues. Deletions cut 7 bases from V and 2 bases from J, with 14 bases between. From germline, CDR1 is SGHTA and CDR2 FQGNSA. Sequencing used peripheral blood. The sequence was obtained from a human donor with COVID-19, enrolled during active disease. The donor label of this sample is uncertain. The J gene is TRBJ1-2, the V gene TRBV7-2; maybe TRBD1 (5 bases). This chain's CDR3 is CASMRDRTNYGYTF. In DNA form, the CDR3 reads TGTGCCAGCATGCGAGACAGAACCAACTATGGCTACACCTTC.